Below, 8 T cell receptor beta chains from the same sample are listed, as sequenced in a study of CD8+ T cells in alopecia areata. RNA was extracted and reverse transcribed into cDNA as the sequencing template. Repertoires were generated with immunoSEQ multiplex PCR, while TCRdb's copy carries only in-frame clones and drops some. Of about 64,000 clones in the sample, roughly 47% were seen once. The sequenced material came from NKG2D-low CD8+ T cells sorted from blood. These receptor sequences come from a human donor with alopecia areata.

A few counts support this clone. This sequence joins TRBV7-8 and TRBJ2-3, with 7 bases lining up with TRBD1. The CDR3 totals 16 residues. The V gene's germline CDR1 is SGHVS and CDR2 FQNEAQ. Trimming at V came to 2 bases and at J to 3 bases, leaving 8 bases not matched to a gene. The CDR3, as DNA: TGTGCCAGCAGCTTAACAGGCATCAGGGGGACAGATACGCAGTATTTT. This encodes CASSLTGIRGTDTQYF.

This clone was seen only a few times. This chain joins TRBV6-5 and TRBJ2-5; D might be TRBD1 (5 bases). CDR1 and CDR2 from the germline V gene are MNHEY and SVGAGI. Between the trimmed V and J ends, which lost 1 base and 2 bases, there was a span of 8 bases. The CDR3 spans 14 residues. Here the CDR3 reads CASSYLGVQETQYF. In DNA, the CDR3 is TGTGCCAGCAGTTACTTAGGGGTTCAAGAGACCCAGTACTTC.

The V call is TRBV19, the J call TRBJ1-1; perhaps TRBD1 as D (6 bases). Germline V gives CDR1 LNHDA, CDR2 SQIVND (reference sequence). This CDR3 region has 13 residues. The ends were cut back, 9 bases at V and 5 bases at J, with 16 bases in the middle. CDR3 protein: CASSPGAGTEAFF. The CDR3 DNA reads TGTGCCAGCTCGCCAGGGGCTGGTACTGAAGCTTTCTTT.

V and J are TRBV29-1 and TRBJ2-2; no clear D. V was shortened by 3 bases and J by 2 bases, with 10 bases between the two germline ends. The CDR3 consists of 14 residues. Germline V gene data show CDR1 as SQVTM and CDR2 as ANQGSEA. CDR3 in DNA: TGCAGCGTTGACGTGACATCCAACACCGGGGAGCTGTTTTTT. Protein sequence: CSVDVTSNTGELFF.

This clone was found a few times. The V gene is TRBV5-1, the J gene TRBJ2-7; TRBD1 matches 9 bases. Per germline, CDR1 SGHRS and CDR2 YFSETQ. The CDR3 is made up of 14 amino acids. V lost 0 bases, J lost 3 bases, and 1 base stayed unmatched. The CDR3 DNA reads as TGCGCCAGCAGCTTGGGACAGGGGGACTACGAGCAGTACTTC. Translated: CASSLGQGDYEQYF. Full variable domain (remainder filled in from reference TRBV5-1 and TRBJ2-7): KAGVTQTPRYLIKTRGQQVTLSCSPISGHRSVSWYQQTPGQGLQFLFEYFSETQRNKGNFPGRFSGRQFSNSRSEMNVSTLELGDSALYLCASSLGQGDYEQYFGPGTRLTVT.

This clone turned up a few times. V usage is TRBV7-9 and J usage is TRBJ2-1; D is possibly TRBD2 (5 bases). CDR1 is SEHNR, CDR2 FQNEAQ, per germline (reference sequence). The germline V and J ends were trimmed by 5 bases and 1 base, with 15 bases remaining between them. This CDR3 has 16 residues. CDR3 bases: TGTGCCAGCAGCCCCCGTGGAGCGGAGTCCTACAATGAGCAGTTCTTC. This encodes CASSPRGAESYNEQFF.

The chain employs TRBV30 and TRBJ1-5; 8 nucleotides match TRBD1. The V and J ends lost 2 bases and 5 bases, in that order; junction bases with no gene match: 11. The CDR3 is 16 residues long. The V gene's germline CDR1 is GTSNPN and CDR2 SVGIG (reference sequence). CDR3 in amino acids: CAWSPPQGAGDQPQHF. The CDR3 bases are TGTGCCTGGAGTCCCCCCCAGGGGGCGGGCGATCAGCCCCAGCATTTT.

This clone appeared a few times. The V gene is TRBV7-9, the J gene TRBJ2-3, with D perhaps TRBD2 (5 bases). V gave up 3 bases and J gave up 2 bases, with 12 bases separating them. In germline, CDR1 is SEHNR, CDR2 FQNEAQ (reference sequence). CDR3 length equals 15 residues. The CDR3 DNA reads as TGTGCCAGCAGCTTGGGAGCCCTTTTCACAGATACGCAGTATTTT. It yields the protein CASSLGALFTDTQYF.